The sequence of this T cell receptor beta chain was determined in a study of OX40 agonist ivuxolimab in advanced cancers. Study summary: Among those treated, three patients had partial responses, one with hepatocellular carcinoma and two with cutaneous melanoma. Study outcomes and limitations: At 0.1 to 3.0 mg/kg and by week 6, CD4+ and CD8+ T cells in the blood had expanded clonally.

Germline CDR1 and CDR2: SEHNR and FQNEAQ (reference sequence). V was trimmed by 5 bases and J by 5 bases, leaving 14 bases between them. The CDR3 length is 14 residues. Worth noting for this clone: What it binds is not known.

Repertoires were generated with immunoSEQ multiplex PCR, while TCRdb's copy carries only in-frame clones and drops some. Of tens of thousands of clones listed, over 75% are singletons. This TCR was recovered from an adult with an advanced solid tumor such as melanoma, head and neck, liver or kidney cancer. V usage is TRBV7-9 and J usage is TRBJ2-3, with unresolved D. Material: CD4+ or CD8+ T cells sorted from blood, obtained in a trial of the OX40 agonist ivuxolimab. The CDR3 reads CASSPLFAVDTQYF. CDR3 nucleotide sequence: TGTGCCAGCAGCCCCCTATTTGCCGTAGATACGCAGTATTTT.